Following are 26 T cell receptor beta chains from one sample sequenced in a study of T cell repertoires in cytomegalovirus infection. No antigen is known for these receptors. TCRdb processed the reads anew with MiXCR; each CDR3 protein has one entry. The sample lists roughly 920,000 distinct CDR3 sequences; roughly 31% were seen once. This specimen was cultured CD8+ T cells from PBMCs, taken from culture after CMV antigen stimulation. The receptors stem from a human donor in good health (CMV status not recorded). Some clones in this sample may be carry-over from other donors' samples.

This clonotype has a handful of counts. This chain links TRBV9 with TRBJ2-5; perhaps D is TRBD1 or TRBD2 (5 bases each). The CDR3 has 14 amino acids. The germline V gene encodes CDR1 SGDLS and CDR2 YYNGEE. Trimming pared 3 bases from V and 2 bases from J, leaving 11 bases between. The CDR3 sequence: CASSGGGMQETQYF. The CDR3 DNA follows: TGTGCCAGCAGCGGTGGGGGAATGCAAGAGACCCAGTACTTC.

A word on this clonotype: Just one base apart from a much larger clone, this may be a read error. CDR3 DNA: TGTGCCAGCAGCCAACAGGGCTGGAGAGATACGCAGTATTTT. Protein: CASSQQGWRDTQYF. The chain recombines TRBV12-3 or TRBV12-4 with TRBJ2-3, with a possible D match to TRBD1 (6 bases). V was pared by 6 bases and J by 5 bases, with 15 bases between. This CDR3 contains 14 residues.

Worth noting for this clonotype: This may arise from a read error, as a much more abundant clone is one base away. The CDR3 sequence: CASSFNYRNSGTNVLTF. Here the CDR3 DNA reads TGTGCCAGCAGTTTTAATTACAGGAACTCTGGGACCAACGTCCTGACTTTC. The chain recombines TRBV12-3 or TRBV12-4 with TRBJ2-6; perhaps TRBD1 as D (5 bases). This CDR3 spans 17 amino acids.

The chain is built from TRBV19 and TRBJ2-6; 10 bases match TRBD2. The ends lost 5 bases at V and 8 bases at J; junction bases unmatched: 15. Germline V gives CDR1 LNHDA, CDR2 SQIVND (reference sequence). The length of the CDR3 is 18 residues. As DNA, the CDR3 is TGTGCCAGTAGTCTTAGCGGGGGGCTCCTCAGGGGGACCAACGTCCTGACTTTC. Its translation is CASSLSGGLLRGTNVLTF. Full variable domain (remainder filled in from reference TRBV19 and TRBJ2-6): DGGITQSPKYLFRKEGQNVTLSCEQNLNHDAMYWYRQDPGQGLRLIYYSQIVNDFQKGDIAEGYSVSREKKESFPLTVTSAQKNPTAFYLCASSLSGGLLRGTNVLTFGAGSRLTVL.

This rearrangement joins TRBV27 to TRBJ1-2; 9 nucleotides agree with TRBD1. Germline trimming cut 2 bases from V and 8 bases from J; bases unmatched to any gene: 3. CDR3 length equals 13 residues. Germline V gene data show CDR1 as MNHEY and CDR2 as SMNVEV (reference sequence). CDR3 region: CASSLGTGKGYTF. The CDR3 nucleotides read TGTGCCAGCAGTTTAGGGACAGGGAAGGGCTACACCTTC.

This chain uses TRBV6-5 with TRBJ2-3; 9 nucleotides agree with TRBD1. Trimming cost V 6 bases and J 2 bases; bases outside gene matches: 6. There are 15 residues in the CDR3. Germline CDR1 MNHEY, CDR2 SVGAGI. This chain's CDR3 is CASSRDRAITDTQYF. The CDR3 DNA is TGTGCCAGCAGCAGGGACAGGGCGATCACAGATACGCAGTATTTT.

This clonotype was detected only once. The chain is built from TRBV27 and TRBJ1-3, with 9 bases lining up with TRBD1. Germline V CDR1 and CDR2: MNHEY, SMNVEV (reference sequence). The CDR3 is made up of 17 amino acids. The V and J ends lost 0 bases and 0 bases, in that order; junction bases with no gene match: 3. The DNA of the CDR3 is TGTGCCAGCAGTTTATCCCGGGACAGGGACTCTGGAAACACCATATATTTT. This codes for CASSLSRDRDSGNTIYF.

With regard to this clonotype: A junction boundary mismatches the germline segment, possibly from a read error. This chain uses TRBV7-6 with TRBJ2-1; perhaps TRBD2 as D (6 bases). CDR3 length equals 14 residues. Per germline, CDR1 SGHVS and CDR2 FNYEAQ. CDR3 DNA: TGTGTCAGCAGCTTAGCGGCAGCGTACAATGAGCAGTTCTTC. Translated, it gives CVSSLAAAYNEQFF.

V usage is TRBV7-2 and J usage is TRBJ1-3, with 10 bases aligning to TRBD1. The CDR3 is 19 residues long. V lost 4 bases to trimming and J lost 0 bases; unmatched junction nucleotides: 12. The germline gives CDR1 SGHTA, CDR2 FQGNSA. The CDR3 protein is CASSSFTWDRGLSGNTIYF. The CDR3 nucleotides are TGTGCCAGCAGCTCGTTTACCTGGGACAGGGGTCTCTCTGGAAACACCATATATTTT. Together with reference TRBV7-2 and TRBJ1-3, the CDR3 gives the full variable domain: GAGVSQSPSNKVTEKGKDVELRCDPISGHTALYWYRQSLGQGLEFLIYFQGNSAPDKSGLPSDRFSAERTGGSVSTLTIQRTQQEDSAVYLCASSSFTWDRGLSGNTIYFGEGSWLTVV.

This chain links TRBV7-9 with TRBJ1-1, with D possibly matching TRBD1 (6 bases). Between the trimmed V and J ends, which lost 11 bases and 1 base, there was a span of 11 bases. This CDR3 region has 12 residues. Germline lookup yields CDR1 SEHNR and CDR2 FQNEAQ (reference sequence). The CDR3 region is CAGGHQNTEAFF. In DNA, the CDR3 is TGTGCCGGGGGACACCAGAACACTGAAGCTTTCTTT.

The chain is built from TRBV20-1 and TRBJ1-3; 10 bases match TRBD1. The CDR3 spans 14 residues. CDR1 and CDR2 from the germline V gene are DFQATT and SNEGSKA (reference sequence). V shed 5 bases, J shed 4 bases, and the junction held 5 bases outside the gene matches. CDR3 coding DNA: TGCAGTGCTCCCGGGACAGGGGACGGAAACACCATATATTTT. Protein: CSAPGTGDGNTIYF.

V is TRBV4-3 and J is TRBJ2-3; D might be TRBD2 (5 bases). The CDR3 is made up of 16 amino acids. The V gene's germline CDR1 is LGHNA and CDR2 YSLEER. Trimming stripped 0 bases from V and 2 bases from J, with 12 bases between. The CDR3 spells CASSQDGGLLTDTQYF. CDR3 DNA sequence: TGCGCCAGCAGCCAAGATGGCGGGCTCCTCACAGATACGCAGTATTTT.

Notes on this clonotype: One junction end disagrees with the germline gene, perhaps due to a read error. The chain has TRBV14 and TRBJ1-3; D is perhaps TRBD1 (6 bases). Germline V gene data show CDR1 as SGHDN and CDR2 as FVKESK. CDR3 size: 18 residues. Written as DNA, the CDR3 is TGTGTCAGCAGCCAAGATCAGGGGTCCCTTTCCTCTGGAAACACCATATATTTT. Residues: CVSSQDQGSLSSGNTIYF.

In this sample, this clonotype turned up a few times. The V gene is TRBV7-9, the J gene TRBJ2-1; the match to TRBD1 covers 8 bases. V trimming: 5 bases; J trimming: 5 bases; junction bases outside the gene matches: 2. The CDR3 totals 13 residues. Germline CDR1 is SEHNR and CDR2 is FQNEAQ (reference sequence). As DNA, the CDR3 is TGTGCCAGCAGCCAGGACAGGGACAATGAGCAGTTCTTC. This sequence encodes CASSQDRDNEQFF.

This clonotype was recorded a few times. The rearrangement uses TRBV4-1 and TRBJ1-1, with a weak D call TRBD1 (6 bases). CDR3 length equals 15 residues. Germline assignment: CDR1 MGHRA and CDR2 YSYEKL. Between the trimmed V and J ends, which lost 4 bases and 1 base, there was a span of 13 bases. The CDR3 coding sequence is TGCGCCAGCAGCCCAACACAGGGCTCGAACACTGAAGCTTTCTTT. Protein: CASSPTQGSNTEAFF.

This clonotype was seen more than once but under ten times. V and J are TRBV27 and TRBJ2-1; maybe TRBD2 (5 bases). The CDR3 runs 14 residues. The V end lost 2 bases, the J end lost 5 bases, and 10 bases lay between the germline ends. The V gene's germline CDR1 is MNHEY and CDR2 SMNVEV (reference sequence). Written as DNA, the CDR3 is TGTGCCAGCAGTTTACCGACTAAAGACAATGAGCAGTTCTTC. It encodes CASSLPTKDNEQFF.

The chain combines TRBV6-6 with TRBJ2-5; the match to TRBD2 covers 8 bases. CDR1 MNHNY and CDR2 SVGAGI come from the germline V gene (reference sequence). V gave up 0 bases and J gave up 5 bases; unmatched junction bases: 5. The CDR3 is 15 residues long. The CDR3 here is CASSYSSGEAETQYF. CDR3 in DNA: TGTGCCAGCAGTTACTCTAGCGGGGAGGCGGAGACCCAGTACTTC.

The CDR3 bases are TGTGCCAGCACCCTAGGGGGGCTCGTCGACACTGAAGCTTTCTTT. Protein sequence: CASTLGGLVDTEAFF. The chain joins TRBV7-6 to TRBJ1-1; D might be TRBD1 (6 bases). CDR1 is SGHVS and CDR2 is FNYEAQ in the germline V gene. CDR3 size: 15 residues. Between the trimmed V and J ends, which lost 7 bases and 3 bases, there was a span of 18 bases.

In nucleotides, the CDR3 is TGTGCCAGCAGCTTGGCAGCGGGGCCCATATACAATGAGCAGTTCTTC. It is translated as CASSLAAGPIYNEQFF. This chain links TRBV5-4 with TRBJ2-1, with TRBD2 matching over 7 bases. Germline V gene sequence: CDR1 SGHNT, CDR2 YYREEE (reference sequence). The junction had 7 bases not matched to a gene; V was cut back by 0 bases and J by 4 bases. The CDR3 extends over 16 amino acids.

In regard to this clonotype: The junction shows a germline mismatch at one end, possibly a read error. The chain combines TRBV20-1 with TRBJ1-5; D is ambiguous. This CDR3 has 17 amino acids. Germline CDR1 DFQATT, CDR2 SNEGSKA (reference sequence). The CDR3 nucleotides read TGCAGTACTAGAGATAGGGCGGTAGCTTATAGCAATCAGCCCCAGCATTTT. Residues: CSTRDRAVAYSNQPQHF.

The rearrangement joins TRBV7-9 to TRBJ2-5; D not certain. The V end lost 1 base, the J end lost 10 bases, and 10 bases lay between the germline ends. Germline loops: CDR1 SEHNR, CDR2 FQNEAQ (reference sequence). The CDR3 length is 12 residues. The CDR3 DNA reads as TGTGCCAGCAGCTTAGAGGGAACGGACCAGTACTTC. This codes for CASSLEGTDQYF.

On this clonotype itself: This could be a read error, since a much larger clone is one nucleotide away. The chain combines TRBV28 with TRBJ2-3; D unresolved. Germline CDR1 is MDHEN and CDR2 is SYDVKM. V lost 2 bases to trimming and J lost 1 base, with 10 bases between them. This CDR3 has 15 residues. The CDR3 protein is CASSLDLRGTDTQYF. The DNA for the CDR3 is TGTGCCAGCAGTTTAGATTTACGGGGCACAGATACGCAGTATTTT.

The V call is TRBV6-2 or TRBV6-3, the J call TRBJ1-1, with D tentatively TRBD1 (5 bases). V was pared by 4 bases and J by 11 bases, with 17 bases between. The CDR3 spans 13 residues. The germline V gene has CDR1 MNHEY and CDR2 SVGEGT. The CDR3 DNA sequence: TGTGCCAGCAGTTGGGACCCGACGGTTGATGCTTTCTTT. Translating gives CASSWDPTVDAFF.

This clonotype has only one observation. The chain uses TRBV12-5 and TRBJ2-1; D might be TRBD2 (6 bases). This CDR3 has 13 residues. In germline, CDR1 is LGHNT, CDR2 FRNRAP. V was shortened by 5 bases and J by 7 bases, with 12 bases between the two germline ends. The CDR3 DNA reads as TGTGCTAGTGGTCCTCCCGGGGGAAATGAGCAGTTCTTC. This encodes CASGPPGGNEQFF.

V gene TRBV27 combines with J gene TRBJ2-1; D perhaps matches TRBD1 (6 bases). The germline CDR1 and CDR2 sequences are MNHEY and SMNVEV (reference sequence). This CDR3 comprises 14 residues. Trimming shortened V by 5 bases and J by 5 bases, and 13 bases separated the two germline ends. CDR3 loop: CASSPWTANNEQFF. The CDR3 DNA reads as TGTGCCAGCAGTCCTTGGACAGCGAACAATGAGCAGTTCTTC.

The CDR3 coding sequence is TGTGCCAGCAGTCCGCCGGCCCAGGGGGCCCAGAACTACACCTTC. As protein: CASSPPAQGAQNYTF. The chain combines TRBV12-3 or TRBV12-4 with TRBJ1-2; 8 nucleotides align to TRBD1. V shed 5 bases, J shed 10 bases, and the junction held 15 bases outside the gene matches. This CDR3 is 15 amino acids long.